Listed below are T cell receptor beta chains from one sample, sequenced in a study of blood T cell repertoires in COVID-19. Here immunoSEQ multiplex PCR was the method, and the copy in TCRdb shows in-frame clones only, minus some. Here the sample spans around 200,000 clones, around 85% being singletons. The sequenced material came from PBMCs or T cells enriched from blood (not recorded which). These receptors were taken from a man aged 40-50 years who had recovered from COVID-19. Both conserved end residues are part of each CDR3. D genes are given only for firm matches. Only part of the rows carry a size: once, few, many, or a class if the clone is expanded.

clone_size: few; d_call: -; j_call: TRBJ1-1; v_call: TRBV12-3/TRBV12-4; cdr3_aa: CASSNRPTEAFF; cdr3_nt: TGTGCCAGCAGCAACAGACCAACTGAAGCTTTCTTT
clone_size: -; d_call: TRBD2; j_call: TRBJ2-7; v_call: TRBV13; cdr3_aa: CASSLRAGEEAYEQYF; cdr3_nt: TGTGCCAGCAGCTTACGGGCGGGAGAGGAGGCCTACGAGCAGTACTTC
clone_size: -; d_call: -; j_call: TRBJ2-3; v_call: TRBV19; cdr3_aa: CATGSPGTDTQYF; cdr3_nt: TGTGCCACCGGTTCTCCGGGCACAGATACGCAGTATTTT
clone_size: -; d_call: TRBD1; j_call: TRBJ1-1; v_call: TRBV7-2; cdr3_aa: CASSYRGTGQSMNTEAFF; cdr3_nt: TGTGCCAGCAGCTATAGAGGGACAGGGCAGTCAATGAACACTGAAGCTTTCTTT
clone_size: once; d_call: -; j_call: TRBJ1-2; v_call: TRBV10-3; cdr3_aa: CAISESGGRDYGYTF; cdr3_nt: TGTGCCATCAGTGAGTCAGGAGGACGGGACTATGGCTACACCTTC
clone_size: -; d_call: -; j_call: TRBJ2-7; v_call: TRBV7-6; cdr3_aa: CASSLQDNYEQYF; cdr3_nt: TGTGCCAGCAGCTTGCAGGACAACTACGAGCAGTACTTC
clone_size: many; d_call: TRBD2; j_call: TRBJ2-7; v_call: TRBV11-3; cdr3_aa: CASSLDRGGLAGSYEQYF; cdr3_nt: TGTGCCAGCAGCTTAGATCGCGGTGGACTAGCGGGCTCCTACGAGCAGTACTTC
clone_size: many; d_call: -; j_call: TRBJ1-2; v_call: TRBV5-8; cdr3_aa: CASSLEVGAGYTF; cdr3_nt: TGTGCCAGCAGCTTGGAAGTGGGAGCAGGCTACACCTTC
clone_size: -; d_call: -; j_call: TRBJ1-1; v_call: TRBV4-1; cdr3_aa: CASSQRRGTEAFF; cdr3_nt: TGCGCCAGCAGCCAACGAAGGGGGACTGAAGCTTTCTTT
clone_size: -; d_call: TRBD2; j_call: TRBJ2-7; v_call: TRBV6-2/TRBV6-3; cdr3_aa: CASSLSGRALEQYF; cdr3_nt: TGTGCCAGCAGTCTTAGCGGGAGGGCCTTGGAGCAGTACTTC
clone_size: -; d_call: -; j_call: TRBJ1-5; v_call: TRBV2; cdr3_aa: CASTGMGQPQHF; cdr3_nt: TGTGCCAGCACAGGGATGGGTCAGCCCCAGCATTTT
clone_size: -; d_call: TRBD1; j_call: TRBJ1-1; v_call: TRBV13; cdr3_aa: CASSSRTGGSGYTEAFF; cdr3_nt: TGTGCCAGCAGCTCCCGGACAGGGGGCTCGGGGTACACTGAAGCTTTCTTT
clone_size: -; d_call: -; j_call: TRBJ2-2; v_call: TRBV7-3; cdr3_aa: CASSLELDGELFF; cdr3_nt: TGTGCCAGCAGCTTGGAGCTGGACGGGGAGCTGTTTTTT
clone_size: -; d_call: -; j_call: TRBJ1-2; v_call: TRBV12-3/TRBV12-4; cdr3_aa: CASSSRTIYGYTF; cdr3_nt: TGTGCCAGCAGTTCGAGGACAATCTATGGCTACACCTTC
clone_size: few; d_call: -; j_call: TRBJ1-3; v_call: TRBV19; cdr3_aa: CASSMSGGLTIYF; cdr3_nt: TGTGCCAGTAGTATGAGCGGGGGGTTGACCATATATTTT
clone_size: -; d_call: -; j_call: TRBJ1-1; v_call: TRBV2; cdr3_aa: CASALRVMNTEAFF; cdr3_nt: TGTGCCAGCGCCCTCAGGGTCATGAACACTGAAGCTTTCTTT
clone_size: -; d_call: -; j_call: TRBJ1-3; v_call: TRBV6-5; cdr3_aa: CASSYSYQGLRNTIYF; cdr3_nt: TGTGCCAGCAGTTACTCGTATCAGGGGCTCAGAAACACCATATATTTT
clone_size: once; d_call: -; j_call: TRBJ2-3; v_call: TRBV5-1; cdr3_aa: CASSLAHSSSLMTDTQYF; cdr3_nt: TGCGCCAGCAGCTTGGCGCACTCTAGCTCCCTAATGACAGATACGCAGTATTTT
clone_size: -; d_call: -; j_call: TRBJ2-1; v_call: TRBV24-1; cdr3_aa: CATPSSSYNEQFF; cdr3_nt: TGTGCCACTCCCTCGAGCTCCTACAATGAGCAGTTCTTC
clone_size: -; d_call: TRBD1; j_call: TRBJ2-7; v_call: TRBV9; cdr3_aa: CASSVPGQGTYEQYF; cdr3_nt: TGTGCCAGCAGTGTACCGGGACAGGGGACCTACGAGCAGTACTTC
clone_size: -; d_call: -; j_call: TRBJ1-2; v_call: TRBV6-2/TRBV6-3; cdr3_aa: CASSRAGRVVGYGYTF; cdr3_nt: TGTGCCAGCAGTCGGGCAGGGAGGGTCGTTGGCTATGGCTACACCTTC
clone_size: few; d_call: TRBD2; j_call: TRBJ2-7; v_call: TRBV6-5; cdr3_aa: CASSYPSGSDYEQYF; cdr3_nt: TGTGCCAGCAGTTATCCTAGCGGGAGTGACTACGAGCAGTACTTC
clone_size: -; d_call: -; j_call: TRBJ2-7; v_call: TRBV12-3/TRBV12-4; cdr3_aa: CASSSLSREQYF; cdr3_nt: TGTGCCAGCAGTTCCCTCTCCCGCGAGCAGTACTTC
clone_size: -; d_call: -; j_call: TRBJ1-1; v_call: TRBV9; cdr3_aa: CASSVDIYTEAFF; cdr3_nt: TGTGCCAGCAGCGTTGACATCTACACTGAAGCTTTCTTT
clone_size: -; d_call: TRBD1; j_call: TRBJ2-2; v_call: TRBV7-3; cdr3_aa: CASSLNGQGNAGELFF; cdr3_nt: TGTGCCAGCAGCCTCAACGGACAGGGAAATGCCGGGGAGCTGTTTTTT
clone_size: -; d_call: -; j_call: TRBJ2-2; v_call: TRBV18; cdr3_aa: CASSLETGELFF; cdr3_nt: TGTGCCAGCTCATTAGAGACCGGGGAGCTGTTTTTT
clone_size: -; d_call: -; j_call: TRBJ1-2; v_call: TRBV4-1; cdr3_aa: CASSREPGDGYTF; cdr3_nt: TGCGCCAGCAGCCGGGAGCCGGGGGATGGCTACACCTTC
clone_size: -; d_call: TRBD1; j_call: TRBJ1-2; v_call: TRBV6-5; cdr3_aa: CATYSGGRGYTF; cdr3_nt: TGTGCCACCTATTCAGGGGGGCGTGGCTACACCTTC